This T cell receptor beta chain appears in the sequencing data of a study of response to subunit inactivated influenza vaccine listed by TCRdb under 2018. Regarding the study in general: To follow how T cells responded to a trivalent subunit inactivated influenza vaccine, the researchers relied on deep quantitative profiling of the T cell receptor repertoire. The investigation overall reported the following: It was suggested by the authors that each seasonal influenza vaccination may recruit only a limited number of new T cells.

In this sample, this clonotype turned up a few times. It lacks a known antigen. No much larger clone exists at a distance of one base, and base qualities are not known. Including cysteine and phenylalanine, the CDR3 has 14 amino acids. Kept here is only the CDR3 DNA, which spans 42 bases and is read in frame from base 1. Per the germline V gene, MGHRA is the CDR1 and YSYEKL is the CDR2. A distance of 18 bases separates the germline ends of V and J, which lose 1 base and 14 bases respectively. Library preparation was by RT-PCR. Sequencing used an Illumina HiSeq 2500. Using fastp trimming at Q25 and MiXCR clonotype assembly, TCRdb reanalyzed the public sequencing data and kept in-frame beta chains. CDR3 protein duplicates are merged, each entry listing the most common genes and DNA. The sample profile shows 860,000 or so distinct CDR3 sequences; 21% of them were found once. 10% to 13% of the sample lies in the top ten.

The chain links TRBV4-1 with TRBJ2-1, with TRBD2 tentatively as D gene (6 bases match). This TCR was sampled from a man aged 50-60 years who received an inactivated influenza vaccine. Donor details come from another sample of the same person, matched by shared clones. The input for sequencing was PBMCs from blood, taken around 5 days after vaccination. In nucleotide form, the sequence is TGCGCCAGCAGCCAAGTTGGATTTGGCGGGATTAAGTTCTTC. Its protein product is CASSQVGFGGIKFF.